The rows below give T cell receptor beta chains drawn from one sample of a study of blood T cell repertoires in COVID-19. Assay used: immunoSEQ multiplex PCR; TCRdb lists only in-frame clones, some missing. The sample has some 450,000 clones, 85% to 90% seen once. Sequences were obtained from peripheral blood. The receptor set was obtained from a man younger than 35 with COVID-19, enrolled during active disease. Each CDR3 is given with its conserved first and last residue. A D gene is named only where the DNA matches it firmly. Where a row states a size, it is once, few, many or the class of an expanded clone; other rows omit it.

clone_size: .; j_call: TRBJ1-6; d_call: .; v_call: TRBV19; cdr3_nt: TGTGCCAGTAGTACTTCTTTTAATTCACCCCTCCACTTT; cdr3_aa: CASSTSFNSPLHF
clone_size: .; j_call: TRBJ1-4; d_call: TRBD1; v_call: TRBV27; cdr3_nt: TGTGCCAGCAGACTGACAGGGGTGACTAATGAAAAACTGTTTTTT; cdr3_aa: CASRLTGVTNEKLFF
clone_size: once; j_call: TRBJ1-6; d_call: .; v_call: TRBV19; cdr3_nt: TGTGCCATAGTATCGGTAAGTAGTGGCAGGCCGTTACTTAGCTCCTATAATTCACCCCTCCACTTT; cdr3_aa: CAIVSVSSGRPLLSSYNSPLHF
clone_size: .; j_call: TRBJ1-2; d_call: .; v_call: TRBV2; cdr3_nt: TGTGCCAGCAGTGATATCGGGATTTTCTATGGCTACACCTTC; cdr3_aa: CASSDIGIFYGYTF
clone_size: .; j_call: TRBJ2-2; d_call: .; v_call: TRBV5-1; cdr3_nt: TGCGCCAGCAGCCTGGTGGCTAGGCCGAACACCGGGGAGCTGTTTTTT; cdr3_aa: CASSLVARPNTGELFF
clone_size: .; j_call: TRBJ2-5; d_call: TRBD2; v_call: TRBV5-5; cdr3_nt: TGTGCCAGCAGCTCAAGGACTAGCCAAGAGACCCAGTACTTC; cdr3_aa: CASSSRTSQETQYF
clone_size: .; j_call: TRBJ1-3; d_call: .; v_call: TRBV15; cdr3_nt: TGTGCCACCAGCAGAGATAAGGGAGGAGGAAACACCATATATTTT; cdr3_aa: CATSRDKGGGNTIYF
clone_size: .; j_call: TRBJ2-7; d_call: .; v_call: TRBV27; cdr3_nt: TGTGCCAGCTCGAGGGCCCCCCACGAGCAGTACTTC; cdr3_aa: CASSRAPHEQYF
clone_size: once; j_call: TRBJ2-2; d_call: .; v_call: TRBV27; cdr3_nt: TGTGCCAGCAGCTGGGACTCGTACACCGGGGAGCTGTTTTTT; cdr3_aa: CASSWDSYTGELFF
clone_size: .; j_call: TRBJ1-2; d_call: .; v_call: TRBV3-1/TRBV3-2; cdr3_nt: TGTGCCAGCAGCCAAGATACCGGGGGCTATGGCTACACCTTC; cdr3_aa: CASSQDTGGYGYTF
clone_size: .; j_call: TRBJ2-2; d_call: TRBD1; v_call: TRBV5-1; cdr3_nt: TGCGCCAGCAGCGCCGGGACAGGGCGTGGCGGGGAGCTGTTTTTT; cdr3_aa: CASSAGTGRGGELFF
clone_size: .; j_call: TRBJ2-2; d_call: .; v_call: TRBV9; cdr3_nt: TGTGCCAGCAGCGCTCGCCCTGGAGAGAACACCGGGGAGCTGTTTTTT; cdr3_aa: CASSARPGENTGELFF
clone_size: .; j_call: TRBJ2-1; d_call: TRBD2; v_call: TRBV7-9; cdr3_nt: TGTGCCAGCAGCTTGGGGGGACTAGACAATGAGCAGTTCTTC; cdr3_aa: CASSLGGLDNEQFF
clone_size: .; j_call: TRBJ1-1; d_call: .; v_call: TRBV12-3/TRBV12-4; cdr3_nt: TGTGCCAGCAGTTTCCTCAGGGTGACTGAAGCTTTCTTT; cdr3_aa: CASSFLRVTEAFF
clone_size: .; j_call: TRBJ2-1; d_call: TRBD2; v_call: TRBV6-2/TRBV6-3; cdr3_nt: TGTGCCAGCAGTTACTCCGCCCGGACTAGCGGGGGAAGCTCCTACAATGAGCAGTTCTTC; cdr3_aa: CASSYSARTSGGSSYNEQFF
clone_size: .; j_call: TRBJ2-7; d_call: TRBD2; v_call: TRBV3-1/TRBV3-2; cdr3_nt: TGTGCCAGCACCTCCAGGGGCGGGGGGGCGTTTTCCTACGAGCAGTACTTC; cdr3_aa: CASTSRGGGAFSYEQYF
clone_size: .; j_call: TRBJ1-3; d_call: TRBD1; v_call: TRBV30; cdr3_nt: TGTGCCTGGAGTGCCCATGTTGAGGGACAGATTCTTCGGCTCTTCTCTGGAAACACCATATATTTT; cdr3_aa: CAWSAHVEGQILRLFSGNTIYF
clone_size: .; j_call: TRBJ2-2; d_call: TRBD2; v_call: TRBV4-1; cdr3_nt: TGCGCCAGCAGCCTTAGCGGGAGCCCGAACACCGGGGAGCTGTTTTTT; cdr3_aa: CASSLSGSPNTGELFF
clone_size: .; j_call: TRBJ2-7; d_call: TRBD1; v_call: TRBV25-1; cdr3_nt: TGTGCCAGCAGTGACTACTCTGACAGGGGGAAGAACGAGCAGTACTTC; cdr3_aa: CASSDYSDRGKNEQYF
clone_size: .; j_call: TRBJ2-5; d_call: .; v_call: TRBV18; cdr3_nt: TGTGCCAGCTCACGGAGCCAAGAGACCCAGTACTTC; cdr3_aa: CASSRSQETQYF
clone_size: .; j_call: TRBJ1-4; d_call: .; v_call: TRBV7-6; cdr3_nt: TGTGCCAGCAGCTTGTGGGAGGCTAATGAAAAACTGTTTTTT; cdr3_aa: CASSLWEANEKLFF
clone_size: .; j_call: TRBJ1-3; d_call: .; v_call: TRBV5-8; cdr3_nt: TGTGCCAGCAGCTTGTGGTCAGGGGTTGGTGGAAACACCATATATTTT; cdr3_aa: CASSLWSGVGGNTIYF
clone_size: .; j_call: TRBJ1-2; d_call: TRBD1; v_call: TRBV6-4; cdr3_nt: TGTGCCAGCAGCCAAGACAGGGGAGGTGGCTACACCTTC; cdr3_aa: CASSQDRGGGYTF
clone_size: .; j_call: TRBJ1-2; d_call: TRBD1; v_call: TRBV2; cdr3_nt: TGTGCCAGCAGTTCGGGCAGGGGGCCTGACGTTTATGGCTACACCTTC; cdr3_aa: CASSSGRGPDVYGYTF
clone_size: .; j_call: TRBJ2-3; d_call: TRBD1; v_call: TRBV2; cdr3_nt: TGTGCCAGCTGGACAGGGCTGTCGGGAGATACGCAGTATTTT; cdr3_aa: CASWTGLSGDTQYF
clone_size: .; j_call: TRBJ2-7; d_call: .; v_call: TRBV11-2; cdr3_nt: TGTGCCAGCAGTCGAATTCAGGGTGACTACGAGCAGTACTTC; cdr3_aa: CASSRIQGDYEQYF
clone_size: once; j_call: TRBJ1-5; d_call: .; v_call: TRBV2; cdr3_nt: TGTGCCAGCACCCGAGGGTGGATCCAAAATCAGCCCCAGCATTTT; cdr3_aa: CASTRGWIQNQPQHF
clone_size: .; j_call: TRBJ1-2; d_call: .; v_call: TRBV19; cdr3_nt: TGTGCCAGTATCGGCCCGGGCTATGGCTACACCTTC; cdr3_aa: CASIGPGYGYTF
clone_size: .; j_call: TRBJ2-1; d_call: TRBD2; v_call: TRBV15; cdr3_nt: TGTGCCACCAGCAGAGTCCTAGGGTGGGAGGGCCAGTACAATGAGCAGTTCTTC; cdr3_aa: CATSRVLGWEGQYNEQFF
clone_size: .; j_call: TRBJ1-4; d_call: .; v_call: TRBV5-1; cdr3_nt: TGCGCCAGCAGCCAAAAGGGGCGGGACGAAAAACTGTTTTTT; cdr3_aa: CASSQKGRDEKLFF
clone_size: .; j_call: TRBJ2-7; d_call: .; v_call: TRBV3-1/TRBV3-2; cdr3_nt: TGTGCCAGCAGCCAAGAGCGGGGCCAATCCTACGAGCAGTACTTC; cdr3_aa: CASSQERGQSYEQYF